The 25 T cell receptor beta chains below were found in one sample sequenced in a study of blood T cell repertoires in COVID-19 (dated by TCRdb to the early 2020s). Library preparation used the immunoSEQ multiplex PCR assay. Here the immuneACCESS table is served through TCRdb, limited to in-frame sequences with V and J called. Missing clones are a known gap in these copies; in checked studies unresolved V genes cover under half, and the rest lacks a known reason. This sample is represented by roughly 180,000 clones; roughly 80% of them were singletons. 5.5% to 7.5% of the sample lies in the top ten. Sequenced sample: peripheral blood. The source of these receptors is a human donor in a cohort sampled during active COVID-19.

The chain combines TRBV4-1 with TRBJ2-2; the D gene is possibly TRBD1 (5 bases). Germline V gene data show CDR1 as MGHRA and CDR2 as YSYEKL. V was trimmed by 6 bases and J by 1 base, leaving 18 bases between them. The CDR3 spans 17 residues. The CDR3 loop is CASSLSMGQKNTGELFF. The CDR3 DNA follows: TGCGCCAGCAGTCTCAGTATGGGGCAGAAGAACACCGGGGAGCTGTTTTTT.

This clone was seen only a few times. This chain joins TRBV25-1 and TRBJ2-7; TRBD1 agrees at 7 bases. V lost 10 bases and J lost 2; bases outside the gene matches: 8. CDR3 length: 13 amino acids. Germline values: CDR1 MGHDK, CDR2 SYGVNS. CDR3 residues: CATSPQGAYEQYF. As DNA, the CDR3 is TGTGCCACCTCCCCTCAGGGGGCCTACGAGCAGTACTTC.

This clone was counted a single time. The chain recombines TRBV9 with TRBJ2-3; no reliable D call. The CDR3 totals 12 residues. Trimming removed 5 bases at V and 3 bases at J, with 7 bases between. Germline V gives CDR1 SGDLS, CDR2 YYNGEE. CDR3 sequence (DNA): TGTGCCAGCAGGGGCCAAACAGATACGCAGTATTTT. Protein product: CASRGQTDTQYF.

The chain recombines TRBV3-1 (or the pseudogene TRBV3-2) with TRBJ2-7; 8 nucleotides agree with TRBD1. This CDR3 has 14 amino acids. Per the germline V gene, CDR1 is LGHDT and CDR2 is YNNKEL (reference sequence). V dropped 4 bases and J dropped 2; count of bases not matched to a gene: 4. CDR3 in amino acids: CASSPGQGTYEQYF. CDR3 sequence (DNA): TGTGCCAGCAGCCCCGGACAGGGAACCTACGAGCAGTACTTC.

Remarks on this clone: Other DNA sequences in this specimen translate into the identical CDR3. V gene TRBV5-1 combines with J gene TRBJ1-1; weak D call: TRBD1 (5 bases). Looked up from germline, CDR1 is SGHRS and CDR2 is YFSETQ. This CDR3 has 13 amino acids. The V end lost 4 bases, the J end lost 3 bases, and 10 bases lay between the germline ends. CDR3 DNA sequence: TGCGCCAGCAGCCTGCAGGGCTACACTGAAGCTTTCTTT. It yields the protein CASSLQGYTEAFF. The entire variable domain, with the rest obtained from reference TRBV5-1 and TRBJ1-1, is as follows: KAGVTQTPRYLIKTRGQQVTLSCSPISGHRSVSWYQQTPGQGLQFLFEYFSETQRNKGNFPGRFSGRQFSNSRSEMNVSTLELGDSALYLCASSLQGYTEAFFGQGTRLTVV.

The V and J genes are TRBV12-5 and TRBJ2-2; TRBD1 is a possible D gene (5 bases). The CDR3 totals 17 residues. The V gene's germline CDR1 is LGHNT and CDR2 FRNRAP. Trimming cost V 0 bases and J 0 bases, with 11 bases left between them. The CDR3 nucleotides are TGTGCTAGTGGTTTGGTACTGGCAGGGTCGAACACCGGGGAGCTGTTTTTT. Amino acids: CASGLVLAGSNTGELFF. The full variable domain, its missing parts supplied by reference TRBV12-5 and TRBJ2-2, is DARVTQTPRHKVTEMGQEVTMRCQPILGHNTVFWYRQTMMQGLELLAYFRNRAPLDDSGMPKDRFSAEMPDATLATLKIQPSEPRDSAVYFCASGLVLAGSNTGELFFGEGSRLTVL.

CDR3: CASSLGPQEPDQPQHF. CDR3 nucleotide sequence: TGTGCCAGCAGCTTAGGCCCACAGGAGCCGGATCAGCCCCAGCATTTT. The chain carries TRBV7-3 and TRBJ1-5; TRBD1 might be the D (5 bases). Germline CDR1 SGHTA, CDR2 FQGTGA. CDR3 size: 16 residues. V was clipped by 2 bases and J by 5 bases, with 16 bases between them. The entire variable domain, with the rest obtained from reference TRBV7-3 and TRBJ1-5, is as follows: GAGVSQTPSNKVTEKGKYVELRCDPISGHTALYWYRQSLGQGPEFLIYFQGTGAADDSGLPNDRFFAVRPEGSVSTLKIQRTERGDSAVYLCASSLGPQEPDQPQHFGDGTRLSIL.

The chain couples TRBV6-6 to TRBJ1-1, with D perhaps TRBD1 (6 bases). Germline loops: CDR1 MNHNY, CDR2 SVGAGI (reference sequence). Trimming stripped 6 bases from V and 5 bases from J, with 16 bases between. The CDR3 extends over 14 amino acids. As DNA, the CDR3 is TGTGCCAGCAGCTCCGCCGACAGGCGAACTGAAGCTTTCTTT. This sequence encodes CASSSADRRTEAFF.

The rearrangement uses TRBV11-2 and TRBJ2-3; possibly TRBD1 for D (5 bases). CDR1 and CDR2 from the germline V gene are SGHAT and FQNNGV. The length of the CDR3 is 14 residues. V shed 5 bases and J shed 0 bases, with 9 bases lying between them. The CDR3 coding sequence is TGTGCCAGCAGCCCAGACAGTAGCACAGATACGCAGTATTTT. Encoded protein: CASSPDSSTDTQYF.

The chain is built from TRBV6-6 and TRBJ1-3, with 9 positions matching TRBD1. The trim removed 0 bases at V and 8 bases at J, leaving 2 bases unmatched. This CDR3 is 14 amino acids long. Germline assignment: CDR1 MNHNY and CDR2 SVGAGI (reference sequence). CDR3 bases: TGTGCCAGCAGTTACTCGGACAGGGGCGACACCATATATTTT. As protein: CASSYSDRGDTIYF.

The rearrangement joins TRBV10-1 to TRBJ2-3, with D hard to call. The germline gives CDR1 WNHNN, CDR2 SYGVQD (reference sequence). V was trimmed by 3 bases and J by 0 bases, leaving 22 bases between them. The CDR3 spans 19 residues. The CDR3 is CASSDFHTSRKSSTDTQYF. The DNA of the CDR3 is TGCGCCAGCAGTGATTTCCATACGTCCAGAAAGTCTAGCACAGATACGCAGTATTTT.

The chain employs TRBV4-1 and TRBJ1-2, with 7 bases matching TRBD1. J gave up 3 bases and V 0 bases, and 4 bases lay outside the gene matches. The length of the CDR3 is 15 residues. Looked up from germline, CDR1 is MGHRA and CDR2 is YSYEKL. The CDR3 spells CASSQDLGTDYGYTF. The CDR3 nucleotides read TGCGCCAGCAGCCAAGATCTTGGGACAGACTATGGCTACACCTTC.

This clone was counted a few times. The CDR3: CASSEATWGGYGYTF. The CDR3 region has the DNA TGCGCCAGCAGTGAGGCAACCTGGGGCGGATATGGCTACACCTTC. The J gene is TRBJ1-2, the V gene TRBV10-2; tentatively, D is TRBD1 (5 bases). Germline-derived CDR1 and CDR2 are WSHSY and SAAADI. V dropped 2 bases and J dropped 5 bases, with 15 bases sitting between them. The CDR3 sequence is 15 residues long.

This clone was seen a handful of times. Different DNA sequences within this sample yield the same CDR3. V and J are TRBV4-1 and TRBJ2-7; 7 nucleotides line up with TRBD1. CDR1 and CDR2 (germline): MGHRA, YSYEKL. The ends lost 3 bases at V and 3 bases at J; junction bases unmatched: 2. The CDR3 loop spans 13 amino acids. CDR3 DNA sequence: TGCGCCAGCAGCCAGGGACAGAACTACGAGCAGTACTTC. It yields the protein CASSQGQNYEQYF.

The V gene is TRBV12-3 or TRBV12-4, the J gene TRBJ1-1; TRBD1 agrees at 7 bases. CDR3 size: 13 residues. Germline trimming cut 6 bases from V and 1 base from J; bases unmatched to any gene: 2. The CDR3 sequence is CASSQGGNTEAFF. The CDR3 coding sequence is TGTGCCAGCAGCCAGGGGGGGAACACTGAAGCTTTCTTT.

This clone occurred a few times. The J gene is TRBJ1-6, the V gene TRBV28, with D possibly being TRBD1 (6 bases). CDR1 and CDR2 from the germline V gene are MDHEN and SYDVKM. The CDR3 has 16 amino acids. Trimming pared 8 bases from V and 1 base from J, leaving 15 bases between. CDR3 in DNA: TGTGCCAGCGTTAACAGGGTGGGGTCCTATAATTCACCCCTCCACTTT. Residues: CASVNRVGSYNSPLHF.

This clone was observed once. CDR3 sequence: CASSFEFDYEQYF. As DNA, the CDR3 is TGTGCCAGCAGCTTTGAGTTCGACTACGAGCAGTACTTC. The genes are TRBV5-4 and TRBJ2-7; no reliable D call. The V gene's germline CDR1 is SGHNT and CDR2 YYREEE (reference sequence). The CDR3 runs to 13 residues. V was clipped by 2 bases and J by 3 bases, with 9 bases between them. The complete variable domain, with remaining parts taken from reference TRBV5-4 and TRBJ2-7, reads ETGVTQSPTHLIKTRGQQVTLRCSSQSGHNTVSWYQQALGQGPQFIFQYYREEENGRGNFPPRFSGLQFPNYSSELNVNALELDDSALYLCASSFEFDYEQYFGPGTRLTVT.

The CDR3 reads CASSRDREVDQPQHF. Here the CDR3 DNA reads TGTGCCAGCAGTCGGGACAGGGAAGTCGATCAGCCCCAGCATTTT. The rearrangement uses TRBV6-5 and TRBJ1-5, with 9 bases fitting TRBD1. CDR1 is MNHEY, CDR2 SVGAGI, per germline. The CDR3 runs to 15 residues. With V trimmed by 5 bases and J by 5 bases, 7 bases remained unmatched.

This CDR3 reads CASSLNPGHRSETQYF. For the CDR3, the DNA is TGTGCCAGTAGTCTCAACCCGGGACACCGATCGGAGACCCAGTACTTC. V is TRBV19 and J is TRBJ2-5; tentatively, D is TRBD1 (6 bases). CDR1 and CDR2 (germline): LNHDA, SQIVND (reference sequence). The CDR3 contains 16 residues. V lost 5 bases and J 5 bases, leaving 21 bases between the germline ends.

This rearrangement joins TRBV11-1 to TRBJ1-4; TRBD1 matches at 8 bases. V gave up 6 bases and J gave up 7 bases; unmatched junction bases: 10. CDR1 and CDR2 (germline): SGHAT, FQDESV (reference sequence). The CDR3 runs to 15 residues. In DNA, the CDR3 is TGTGCCAGCAGTTCGGACAGGGAAGAAAGTGAAAAACTGTTTTTT. Translating gives CASSSDREESEKLFF.

The rearrangement links TRBV6-1 to TRBJ1-3, with no clear D. Trimming cost V 0 bases and J 1 base, with 7 bases left between them. In germline, CDR1 is MNHNS, CDR2 SASEGT. This CDR3 is built from 15 residues. The CDR3 region has the DNA TGTGCCAGCAGTGAAGCATACATATCTGGAAACACCATATATTTT. It codes for CASSEAYISGNTIYF.

The chain recombines TRBV5-5 with TRBJ2-7; a weak D match, TRBD2 (6 bases). CDR3 length equals 12 residues. The germline V gene has CDR1 SGHKS and CDR2 YYEKEE (reference sequence). Trimming took off 0 bases at V and 6 bases at J, with 7 bases between the two ends. This CDR3 is CASSLGRGEQYF. For the CDR3, the DNA is TGTGCCAGCAGCTTGGGGAGGGGCGAGCAGTACTTC.

The chain employs TRBV19 and TRBJ1-1; no definite D call. Per the germline V gene, CDR1 is LNHDA and CDR2 is SQIVND (reference sequence). The CDR3 has 11 residues. V lost 8 bases to trimming and J lost 5 bases, with 9 bases between them. The CDR3 DNA reads TGTGCCAGTGGGGAGGGTACTGAAGCTTTCTTT. This gives the protein CASGEGTEAFF.

The J gene is TRBJ2-3, the V gene TRBV7-3; 11 nucleotides align to TRBD2. This CDR3 spans 18 amino acids. CDR1 is SGHTA and CDR2 is FQGTGA in the germline V gene. J was trimmed by 3 bases and V by 2 bases; bases with no gene match: 10. CDR3 in amino acids: CASSLLAGGTVGTDTQYF. CDR3 coding DNA: TGTGCCAGCAGCTTACTAGCGGGGGGAACCGTCGGGACAGATACGCAGTATTTT.

The chain couples TRBV4-2 to TRBJ2-1; D remains unclear. Germline-derived CDR1 and CDR2 are LGHNA and YNFKEQ. CDR3 size: 16 residues. The V and J ends lost 4 bases and 0 bases respectively, with 13 bases between them. CDR3 in amino acids: CASSRDRTSSYNEQFF. In DNA, the CDR3 is TGTGCCAGCAGCCGAGACCGTACGAGCTCCTACAATGAGCAGTTCTTC.